The sequence of this T cell receptor (beta chain) was determined in a study of T cell responses to AZD1222 COVID-19 vaccine. Libraries were prepared by immunoSEQ multiplex PCR; TCRdb keeps only in-frame clonotypes and omits some of them. Of approximately 97,000 clones in the sample, approximately 81% were seen once. The CDR3 is 15 amino acids. The germline V and J ends were trimmed by 3 bases and 4 bases, with 13 bases remaining between them. Germline CDR1 LNHDA, CDR2 SQIVND (reference sequence). Sequencing used peripheral blood, obtained on day 0 of AZD1222 vaccination. The receptor comes from an adult in good health. The rearrangement uses TRBV19 and TRBJ1-5; D ambiguous. CDR3 in DNA: TGTGCCAGTAGTATTCAGGCAGGTACTAATCAGCCCCAGCATTTT. As protein: CASSIQAGTNQPQHF.